This TCR beta chain derives from a study of blood T cell repertoires in COVID-19. Study overall: The United States, Italy and Spain were the sources of the acute and convalescent COVID-19 samples. The analysed material was cDNA or gDNA that came from T cells, B-cell-depleted T cells, or PBMCs.

Original processing notes: Estimates of nucleated cell counts were drawn from the amplification of reference gene primers. TCRdb keeps only in-frame clones here, not all; method: immunoSEQ multiplex PCR. That table furnishes V, J and clone size, whereas the DNA furnished D and trimming. This sample has 200,000 to 300,000 clones; 88% occur once, and the top ten carry 4%. V dropped 0 bases and J dropped 3 bases, with 10 bases sitting between them. Per germline, CDR1 SGDLS and CDR2 YYNGEE. The CDR3 contains 15 residues. The clonotype originates from a man in his sixties who had recovered from COVID-19. V gene TRBV9 combines with J gene TRBJ1-5; TRBD1 might be the D (5 bases). Sequencing was carried out using peripheral blood. The CDR3 loop reads CASSVGGGYNQPQHF. CDR3 DNA sequence: TGTGCCAGCAGCGTAGGGGGGGGTTACAATCAGCCCCAGCATTTT.